These 3 T cell receptor beta chains were sequenced from one sample in a study of blood T cells in healthy people across ages. A J-beta primer mix and a sample-barcoded 5' primer were used in a second PCR of roughly 7 to 12 cycles. One entry per CDR3 protein, called by TCRdb with MiXCR from the 5' RACE reads. The data hold some 1,800,000 distinct CDR3 sequences, with 30% to 40% observed a single time. Sequences were obtained from blood. These receptors all come from a human donor in good health.

Concerning this clonotype itself: The junction departs from the called germline gene at one end, perhaps through a read error. This chain joins TRBV7-2 and TRBJ2-3; 15 positions match TRBD2. The CDR3 is made up of 17 amino acids. Germline V gene sequence: CDR1 SGHTA, CDR2 FQGNSA. Here the CDR3 DNA reads TGTGCCAGCAGCTTCGGGACTAGCGGGGGGCTCACAGATACGCGGTATTTT. Its translation: CASSFGTSGGLTDTRYF.

CDR3 loop: CAITPGDNTEAFF. CDR3 bases: TGTGCCATCACCCCTGGGGATAACACTGAAGCTTTCTTT. The rearrangement joins TRBV10-3 to TRBJ1-1; D remains unclear. CDR3 size: 13 residues. In germline, CDR1 is ENHRY, CDR2 SYGVKD. V was cut by 7 bases and J by 2 bases, with 11 bases left in between.

The chain combines TRBV10-3 with TRBJ1-1; D gene uncertain. The CDR3 length is 12 residues. From germline, CDR1 is ENHRY and CDR2 SYGVKD. Trimming shortened V by 2 bases and J by 4 bases, and 5 bases separated the two germline ends. CDR3 residues: CAISETGTEAFF. The CDR3 DNA follows: TGTGCCATCAGTGAGACCGGCACTGAAGCTTTCTTT.